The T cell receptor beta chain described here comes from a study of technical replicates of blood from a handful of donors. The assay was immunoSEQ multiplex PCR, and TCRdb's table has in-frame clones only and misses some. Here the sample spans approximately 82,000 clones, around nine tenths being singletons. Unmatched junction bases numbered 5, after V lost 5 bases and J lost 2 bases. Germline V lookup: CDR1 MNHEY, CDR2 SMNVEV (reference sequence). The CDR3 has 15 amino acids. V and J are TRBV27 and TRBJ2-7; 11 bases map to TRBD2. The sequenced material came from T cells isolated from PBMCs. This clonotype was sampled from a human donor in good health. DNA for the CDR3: TGTGCCAGCAGTGACGGGACTAGCGGAACCTACGAGCAGTACTTC. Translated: CASSDGTSGTYEQYF.